This T cell receptor (beta chain) was identified during a study of blood T cell repertoires in COVID-19. Study in general: Samples taken during acute and convalescent COVID-19 were collected in the United States, Italy and Spain. T cells, B-cell-depleted T cells, or PBMCs supplied cDNA or gDNA.

This CDR3 comprises 14 residues. The germline V and J ends were trimmed by 0 bases and 8 bases, with 12 bases remaining between them. Per the germline V gene, CDR1 is MRHNA and CDR2 is SNTAGT. The authors' processing: Nucleated cell counts were estimated from reference gene primer amplification. The repertoire was sequenced with immunoSEQ multiplex PCR; TCRdb's copy has only in-frame clones and lacks some. V and J calls and clone size come straight from that table; D and trimming were deduced from the DNA. This sample carries about 15,000 clones, approximately 90% of them seen once, and the ten largest clones take around half.

This chain uses TRBV6-4 with TRBJ2-3; D is perhaps TRBD1 (6 bases). The sequence was collected from a man in his sixties with acute or convalescent COVID-19. The sample consisted of peripheral blood. The CDR3, as DNA: TGTGCCAGCAGTGACTCTCAGGGGTATGGTACGCAGTATTTT. This translates into CASSDSQGYGTQYF.